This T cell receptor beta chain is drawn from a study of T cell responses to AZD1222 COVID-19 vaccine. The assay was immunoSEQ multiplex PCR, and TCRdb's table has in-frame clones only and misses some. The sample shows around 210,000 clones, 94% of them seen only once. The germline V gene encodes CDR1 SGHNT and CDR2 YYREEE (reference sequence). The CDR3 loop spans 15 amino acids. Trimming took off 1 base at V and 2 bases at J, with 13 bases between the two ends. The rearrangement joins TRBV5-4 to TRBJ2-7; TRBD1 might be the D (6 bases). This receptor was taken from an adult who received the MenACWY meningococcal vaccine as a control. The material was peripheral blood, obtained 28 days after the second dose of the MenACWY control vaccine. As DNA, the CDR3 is TGTGCCAGCAGCTTGTGGGACATTAAAACCTACGAGCAGTACTTC. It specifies CASSLWDIKTYEQYF.